This TCR beta chain was recorded in a study of post-analysis software for immune sequencing data. Whole-study results and caveats: In patients, TRBV5-6, TRBV5-1 and TRBV20-1 belonged to five TRBV segments found more frequently than in controls.

Unique molecular identifiers were carried by the TCR beta cDNA libraries. TCRdb itself ran the PCR reads through MiXCR, one entry per CDR3 protein. Of some 450,000 distinct CDR3 sequences in the sample, approximately 45% were seen once. Notes on this clonotype: The antigen is unknown.

CDR3 length equals 13 residues. Germline loops: CDR1 DFQATT, CDR2 SNEGSKA (reference sequence). V was trimmed by 8 bases and J by 5 bases, leaving 17 bases between them. Sequenced: blood. This chain joins TRBV20-1 and TRBJ2-3; tentative D call: TRBD2 (7 bases). This clonotype originated in a girl aged 10 to 17 with multiple sclerosis. The chain's CDR3 is CSTIRGARDTQYF. DNA of the CDR3: TGCAGTACAATCCGGGGGGCAAGAGATACGCAGTATTTT.